The 30 T cell receptor beta chains reported below all come from one sample, sequenced in a study of cytomegalovirus exposure and HLA in healthy donors. A multiplex PCR was run with 60 Vbeta primers and 13 Jbeta primers. Generated by immunoSEQ multiplex PCR, the TCRdb table keeps only in-frame clones and is missing some. This sample has 180,000 or so clones, with roughly 73% found just once. Material for sequencing was PBMCs. The receptor source for this set is a woman in her forties in good health and CMV-seropositive.

In regard to this clone: This CDR3 is also generated by other DNA sequences in the sample. The V gene is TRBV19, the J gene TRBJ2-7; maybe TRBD1 (6 bases). The length of the CDR3 is 14 residues. Trimming left V 2 bases short and J 3 bases short, with 11 bases between. Per the germline V gene, CDR1 is LNHDA and CDR2 is SQIVND (reference sequence). The CDR3 sequence is CASSIRQGSYEQYF. DNA for the CDR3: TGTGCCAGTAGTATAAGGCAGGGGAGCTACGAGCAGTACTTC.

This chain uses TRBV18 with TRBJ1-2, with D uncertain. The V and J ends lost 2 bases and 2 bases respectively, with 15 bases between them. CDR1 KGHSH and CDR2 LQKENI come from the germline V gene. The CDR3 totals 16 residues. The chain's CDR3 is CASSPESGTLNYGYTF. As DNA, the CDR3 is TGTGCCAGCTCACCAGAAAGCGGAACCCTAAACTATGGCTACACCTTC.

CDR3 protein: CAISEYGGRTYGYTF. CDR3 nucleotide sequence: TGTGCCATCAGTGAGTACGGGGGGCGTACATATGGCTACACCTTC. The rearrangement joins TRBV10-3 to TRBJ1-2, with D possibly being TRBD1 (6 bases). V was clipped by 1 base and J by 5 bases, with 14 bases between them. The CDR3 runs to 15 residues. The germline V gene encodes CDR1 ENHRY and CDR2 SYGVKD.

The chain employs TRBV30 and TRBJ2-2; D may be TRBD2 (6 bases). Germline lookup yields CDR1 GTSNPN and CDR2 SVGIG (reference sequence). V lost 7 bases and J lost 0, with 15 bases in between. This CDR3 is built from 15 residues. CDR3 nucleotides: TGTGCCTTTGGAAGGGAGCGGGCGAACACCGGGGAGCTGTTTTTT. Translating gives CAFGRERANTGELFF.

The chain has TRBV30 and TRBJ2-3; maybe TRBD2 (6 bases). Trimming took 5 bases from V and 3 from J, leaving 6 bases between them. Germline-derived CDR1 and CDR2 are GTSNPN and SVGIG (reference sequence). The CDR3 contains 11 residues. The CDR3, as DNA: TGTGCCTGGCGGGGGACAGATACGCAGTATTTT. Its translation is CAWRGTDTQYF.

In this sample, this clone turned up a few times. The chain combines TRBV18 with TRBJ1-2, with 7 bases matching TRBD1. V gave up 3 bases and J gave up 4 bases; unmatched junction bases: 8. The CDR3 covers 15 residues. Germline values: CDR1 KGHSH, CDR2 LQKENI. CDR3 residues: CASSPRQGEIYGYTF. CDR3 DNA sequence: TGTGCCAGCTCACCCCGACAGGGAGAAATCTATGGCTACACCTTC.

The rearrangement links TRBV28 to TRBJ1-1; D uncertain. V was pared by 1 base and J by 0 bases, with 6 bases between. Germline V gives CDR1 MDHEN, CDR2 SYDVKM. CDR3 length: 14 amino acids. CDR3 residues: CASSLLSMNTEAFF. The CDR3 nucleotides read TGTGCCAGCAGTTTATTATCTATGAACACTGAAGCTTTCTTT.

The chain employs TRBV19 and TRBJ1-4, with D tentatively TRBD1 (5 bases). The CDR3 is 13 amino acids. Germline V CDR1 and CDR2: LNHDA, SQIVND (reference sequence). Deletions cut 8 bases from V and 3 bases from J, with 10 bases between. CDR3 bases: TGTGCCAGTTCTGACAGCTCTAATGAAAAACTGTTTTTT. This gives the protein CASSDSSNEKLFF.

This chain joins TRBV19 and TRBJ1-1; 12 nucleotides align to TRBD1. The CDR3 totals 17 residues. With 7 bases clipped from V and 2 bases from J, the junction kept 11 bases outside the gene matches. Per the germline V gene, CDR1 is LNHDA and CDR2 is SQIVND (reference sequence). In nucleotides, the CDR3 is TGTGCCAGTACCCCCCGGGACAGGGGGCGAAGTAACACTGAAGCTTTCTTT. It is translated as CASTPRDRGRSNTEAFF.

This chain joins TRBV27 and TRBJ2-1; maybe TRBD2 (6 bases). CDR1 is MNHEY and CDR2 is SMNVEV in the germline V gene (reference sequence). Trimming removed 9 bases from V and 4 bases from J, with 10 bases in between. The CDR3 loop spans 12 amino acids. The CDR3 here is CARIADYNEQFF. The CDR3 DNA follows: TGTGCCAGGATAGCGGATTACAATGAGCAGTTCTTC.

The rearrangement uses TRBV27 and TRBJ2-1, with 8 positions matching TRBD1. V was clipped by 3 bases and J by 6 bases; unmatched bases: 7. The CDR3 consists of 15 residues. Germline V lookup: CDR1 MNHEY, CDR2 SMNVEV (reference sequence). The CDR3 DNA reads TGTGCCAGCAGTTTGGAGGGACAGGCCCTCAATGAGCAGTTCTTC. Translating it yields CASSLEGQALNEQFF.

V and J are TRBV7-2 and TRBJ1-5; D might be TRBD1 (6 bases). This CDR3 comprises 14 residues. Between the trimmed V and J ends, which lost 5 bases and 2 bases, there was a span of 10 bases. CDR1 and CDR2 (germline): SGHTA, FQGNSA. This CDR3 is CASSLGQRNQPQHF. As DNA, the CDR3 is TGTGCCAGCAGCCTTGGACAGCGCAATCAGCCCCAGCATTTT. The entire variable domain, with the rest obtained from reference TRBV7-2 and TRBJ1-5, is as follows: GAGVSQSPSNKVTEKGKDVELRCDPISGHTALYWYRQSLGQGLEFLIYFQGNSAPDKSGLPSDRFSAERTGGSVSTLTIQRTQQEDSAVYLCASSLGQRNQPQHFGDGTRLSIL.

This chain connects TRBV18 to TRBJ2-1, with a weak D call TRBD1 (5 bases). The germline CDR1 and CDR2 sequences are KGHSH and LQKENI. V was trimmed by 1 base and J by 5 bases, leaving 15 bases between them. This CDR3 is built from 16 residues. This CDR3 reads CASSPRIRLGDNEQFF. The CDR3 DNA follows: TGTGCCAGCTCACCACGGATCCGCTTAGGGGACAATGAGCAGTTCTTC.

This clone appeared a few times. This chain joins TRBV18 and TRBJ1-1, with a possible D match to TRBD1 (5 bases). The germline gives CDR1 KGHSH, CDR2 LQKENI. The CDR3 length is 16 residues. Trimming removed 0 bases at V and 1 base at J, with 12 bases between. CDR3 coding DNA: TGTGCCAGCTCACCACCGGGGGGGGTTAGGAACACTGAAGCTTTCTTT. Translated, it gives CASSPPGGVRNTEAFF. The full variable domain, with the rest looked up from reference TRBV18 and TRBJ1-1, is NAGVMQNPRHLVRRRGQEARLRCSPMKGHSHVYWYRQLPEEGLKFMVYLQKENIIDESGMPKERFSAEFPKEGPSILRIQQVVRGDSAAYFCASSPPGGVRNTEAFFGQGTRLTVV.

This chain uses TRBV7-2 with TRBJ1-1; a possible D gene is TRBD1 (5 bases). Germline V gene sequence: CDR1 SGHTA, CDR2 FQGNSA. The CDR3 totals 14 residues. The V end lost 1 base, the J end lost 7 bases, and 13 bases lay between the germline ends. The CDR3 reads CASSLGGDPSEAFF. CDR3 nucleotide sequence: TGTGCCAGCAGCTTAGGGGGGGACCCTAGTGAAGCTTTCTTT.

Only one count was recorded for this clone. The chain's CDR3 is CASSLVGGRTDTQYF. CDR3 nucleotides: TGTGCCAGCAGCTTAGTGGGGGGTCGGACAGATACGCAGTATTTT. The rearrangement links TRBV7-3 to TRBJ2-3; tentative D call: TRBD2 (6 bases). Trimming removed 2 bases at V and 3 bases at J, with 12 bases between. CDR1 and CDR2 (germline): SGHTA, FQGTGA. The CDR3 has 15 amino acids.

This clone showed up just a few times. The chain carries TRBV4-2 and TRBJ1-6; D is undetermined. Germline values: CDR1 LGHNA, CDR2 YNFKEQ. With 4 bases removed from V and 3 bases from J, the gap between germline ends came to 10 bases. The CDR3 runs 15 residues. CDR3 sequence: CASSPVAGYNSPLHF. The CDR3 DNA is TGTGCCAGCAGCCCCGTGGCGGGCTATAATTCACCCCTCCACTTT.

This clone was counted between two and nine times. The V gene is TRBV19, the J gene TRBJ2-5; D may be TRBD2 (5 bases). The CDR3 has 14 amino acids. Germline CDR1 reads LNHDA; CDR2 reads SQIVND (reference sequence). Between the trimmed V and J ends, which lost 1 base and 5 bases, there was a span of 11 bases. The CDR3 region is CASSIVRDAETQYF. DNA for the CDR3: TGTGCCAGTAGTATAGTCCGGGATGCGGAGACCCAGTACTTC.

This clone is a singleton in its sample. The chain has TRBV28 and TRBJ2-5; possible D gene TRBD1, 6 bases. CDR1 and CDR2 (germline): MDHEN, SYDVKM. The V gene lost 8 bases and the J gene lost 2 bases, with 9 bases spanning the gap. The CDR3 consists of 12 residues. The CDR3 DNA follows: TGTGCCAGCGGGGGCATACAAGAGACCCAGTACTTC. Its protein product is CASGGIQETQYF.

The chain is built from TRBV28 and TRBJ2-7; possibly TRBD1 for D (7 bases). Germline V gene lookup returns CDR1 MDHEN and CDR2 SYDVKM. V lost 5 bases and J 0 bases, leaving 14 bases between the germline ends. CDR3 length equals 15 residues. The CDR3 bases are TGTGCCAGCAGTGGCGGGGACAGCAGCTCCTACGAGCAGTACTTC. This translates into CASSGGDSSSYEQYF.

The chain is built from TRBV28 and TRBJ2-7; 8 positions agree with TRBD1. Per germline, CDR1 MDHEN and CDR2 SYDVKM. The CDR3 consists of 16 residues. V shed 3 bases, J shed 1 base, and the junction held 8 bases outside the gene matches. This CDR3 reads CASSLSRDRLSYEQYF. The CDR3 bases are TGTGCCAGCAGTTTGTCCCGGGACAGGCTGTCCTACGAGCAGTACTTC.

This clone was counted a single time. The identical CDR3 is also encoded by other nucleotide sequences in the sample. V gene TRBV7-9 combines with J gene TRBJ2-7; 11 positions match TRBD2. Per germline, CDR1 SEHNR and CDR2 FQNEAQ (reference sequence). The V gene end was trimmed by 1 base and the J gene end by 4 bases; junction bases not matched to a gene: 3. CDR3 size: 15 residues. CDR3 bases: TGTGCCAGCAGCTTAGGAACTAGCGGGAGTTACGAGCAGTACTTC. Amino acid sequence: CASSLGTSGSYEQYF.

This clone was counted a few times. This rearrangement joins TRBV4-2 to TRBJ1-5, with a possible D match to TRBD1 (6 bases). The germline gives CDR1 LGHNA, CDR2 YNFKEQ. The CDR3 extends over 15 amino acids. V shed 2 bases and J shed 1 base, with 9 bases lying between them. Here the CDR3 reads CASSQQTGSNQPQHF. The CDR3 DNA sequence: TGTGCCAGCAGCCAACAGACAGGCAGCAATCAGCCCCAGCATTTT.

The rearrangement joins TRBV13 to TRBJ1-4, with D possibly being TRBD1 (6 bases). Germline loops: CDR1 PRHDT, CDR2 FYEKMQ (reference sequence). This CDR3 is built from 15 residues. V was pared by 5 bases and J by 9 bases, with 19 bases between. The CDR3 region has the DNA TGTGCCAGCAGCCGCGAAGCACAGGGTTATAAAAAACTGTTTTTT. Translating gives CASSREAQGYKKLFF.

The chain is built from TRBV9 and TRBJ2-1; D possibly corresponds to TRBD2 (6 bases). The CDR3 has 14 amino acids. Germline V lookup: CDR1 SGDLS, CDR2 YYNGEE. V lost 3 bases and J lost 7, with 14 bases in between. The CDR3 sequence: CASSGFTSRNEQFF. Written as DNA, the CDR3 is TGTGCCAGCAGCGGCTTCACTAGCCGGAATGAGCAGTTCTTC.

The genes are TRBV19 and TRBJ1-1; D is unresolved. Trimming removed 2 bases at V and 1 base at J, with 5 bases between. Germline V CDR1 and CDR2: LNHDA, SQIVND (reference sequence). The CDR3 is 13 amino acids. The CDR3 nucleotides read TGTGCCAGTAGTATAACAGCGAACACTGAAGCTTTCTTT. Amino acids: CASSITANTEAFF.

The chain couples TRBV6-5 to TRBJ2-2, with 9 bases lining up with TRBD1. CDR3 size: 14 residues. CDR1 MNHEY and CDR2 SVGAGI come from the germline V gene. J was trimmed by 4 bases and V by 5 bases; bases with no gene match: 2. The CDR3 region has the DNA TGTGCCAGCAGTCCACAGGGGGCCACCGGGGAGCTGTTTTTT. Amino acids: CASSPQGATGELFF.

This chain links TRBV28 with TRBJ2-1; TRBD2 matches at 9 bases. Germline V gene data show CDR1 as MDHEN and CDR2 as SYDVKM. The junction had 9 bases not matched to a gene; V was cut back by 4 bases and J by 2 bases. The CDR3 length is 17 residues. The CDR3 loop is CASSSRLADLTYNEQFF. CDR3 bases: TGTGCCAGCAGTTCCAGACTAGCGGATCTTACCTACAATGAGCAGTTCTTC. The whole variable domain, remainder taken from reference TRBV28 and TRBJ2-1, is DVKVTQSSRYLVKRTGEKVFLECVQDMDHENMFWYRQDPGLGLRLIYFSYDVKMKEKGDIPEGYSVSREKKERFSLILESASTNQTSMYLCASSSRLADLTYNEQFFGPGTRLTVL.

This clone was counted only a few times. The chain has TRBV9 and TRBJ2-7; weak D call: TRBD1 (6 bases). Germline V gene sequence: CDR1 SGDLS, CDR2 YYNGEE. The CDR3 covers 14 residues. V gave up 1 base and J gave up 1 base, with 9 bases separating them. The CDR3 spells CASSVTDRSYEQYF. The CDR3 DNA reads as TGTGCCAGCAGCGTAACCGACAGGTCCTACGAGCAGTACTTC.

V and J are TRBV7-2 and TRBJ2-1; 8 positions match TRBD2. The CDR3 runs 15 residues. The ends lost 5 bases at V and 9 bases at J; junction bases unmatched: 12. In germline, CDR1 is SGHTA, CDR2 FQGNSA. This CDR3 is CASSPPGTRGIEQFF. In nucleotides, the CDR3 is TGTGCCAGCAGCCCCCCCGGGACTAGAGGGATTGAGCAGTTCTTC.